This TCR beta chain is from a study of blood T cell repertoires in COVID-19 (dated by TCRdb to about 2020). In the study overall: Samples covering the acute and convalescent phases of COVID-19 were provided by collaborators in the United States, Italy and Spain. The prospective study material was composed of cDNA or gDNA derived from T cells, B-cell-depleted T cells, or PBMCs. Deeply sampled blood TCRbeta repertoires from subjects exposed to, actively infected with, or recovered from COVID-19 were included in the dataset. The repertoires were released in a freely available public database intended as a resource for research on the immune response to SARS-CoV-2. The samples were drawn from two sources: the first 160 participants of the ongoing ImmuneRACE study, and 1,000 to 1,500 subjects contributed by 6 global collaborators. The sample metadata nearly always contained a de-identified subject ID, COVID-19 status, age in years and sex. Where available, HLA class I and class II types were taken from metadata supplied by the sample provider and were not determined by assay-based typing.

The immunoSEQ Assay, a bias-controlled multiplex PCR, was used to amplify TCRbeta CDR3 regions from genomic DNA. Per the authors' processing: The number of nucleated cells in each sample was estimated from the amplification of reference gene primers within the assay. To quantify the absolute abundance of each unique TCRbeta CDR3 rearrangement, sequence reads were collapsed and filtered. For each sample, productive Simpson clonality was calculated as the square root of Simpson's diversity index across productive rearrangements. What TCRdb holds here is the immuneACCESS table cut down to in-frame rearrangements. Part of the clones is not present; checked against another copy, under half of the missing clones reflect an unresolved V gene, and the others are unexplained. V and J calls and clone size come straight from that table; D and trimming were deduced from the DNA. The sample table holds roughly 100,000 clones, of which approximately 76% were seen once. The ten top clones hold roughly a fifth of the sample.

The collaborating institutions used their own protocols to collect whole blood in K2EDTA tubes. For TCRbeta analysis, collaborators shipped samples as frozen whole blood, isolated PBMCs, or DNA extracted from either of those sample types. On this clone itself: Its specific antigen is unknown. No clone much larger than this one lies a single base away; base qualities are absent.

Trimming at the junction amounts to 11 bases on V and 1 base on J, and the germline ends lie 14 bases apart. From the cysteine up to the phenylalanine, the CDR3 has a length of 14 residues. Just the 42-base CDR3 DNA is kept, in frame starting at base 1. The germline V gene encodes CDR1 KGHDR and CDR2 SFDVKD. Study-wide findings and limitations: The quantity of clinical and demographic metadata differed by source and by participant and was supplied without curation.

The chain was built from TRBV24-1 and TRBJ2-1; D gene: possibly TRBD1, on 5 matching bases. This sequence originates from a woman aged 70 to 79 with acute or convalescent COVID-19. The specimen sequenced was peripheral blood. In nucleotides, the sequence is TGTGCCATAGGCAGGGATGAGTCCTACAATGAGCAGTTCTTC. It codes for CAIGRDESYNEQFF.